The next 3 T cell receptor beta chains were all read from a single sample in a study of technical replicates of blood from four donors (dated by TCRdb to the late 2010s). The method was the immunoSEQ multiplex PCR assay. What TCRdb holds here is the immuneACCESS table cut down to in-frame rearrangements. Part of the clones is not present; checked against another copy, under half of the missing clones reflect an unresolved V gene, and the others are unexplained. The sample table shows around 100,000 clones, and 95% to 97% are seen once. The ten largest clones represent approximately 0.33% of the sample. The material sequenced was T cells isolated from PBMCs. The source of these receptors is a human donor in good health.

This sequence joins TRBV11-3 and TRBJ2-7; 7 bases fit TRBD1. This CDR3 has 15 amino acids. With 1 base clipped from V and 0 bases from J, the junction kept 3 bases outside the gene matches. Germline CDR1 SGHNT, CDR2 YENEEA. DNA of the CDR3: TGTGCCAGCAGCTTAGGGGGGACAGCCTCCTACGAGCAGTACTTC. Its protein product is CASSLGGTASYEQYF.

The J gene is TRBJ2-7, the V gene TRBV27, with 8 bases lining up with TRBD2. Germline-derived CDR1 and CDR2 are MNHEY and SMNVEV (reference sequence). Trimming at V came to 3 bases and at J to 3 bases, leaving 10 bases not matched to a gene. The CDR3 runs 16 residues. The CDR3 DNA reads as TGTGCCAGCAGTTTTCGTTCGGGAGGGCCCAGCTACGAGCAGTACTTC. It specifies CASSFRSGGPSYEQYF.

The rearrangement joins TRBV18 to TRBJ1-5, with 7 bases lining up with TRBD1. The CDR3 runs 15 residues. Germline CDR1 and CDR2: KGHSH and LQKENI. The junction had 5 bases not matched to a gene; V was cut back by 5 bases and J by 1 base. The DNA for the CDR3 is TGTGCCAGCTCAAAGGGGGCGGGAAGCAATCAGCCCCAGCATTTT. Encoded protein: CASSKGAGSNQPQHF.